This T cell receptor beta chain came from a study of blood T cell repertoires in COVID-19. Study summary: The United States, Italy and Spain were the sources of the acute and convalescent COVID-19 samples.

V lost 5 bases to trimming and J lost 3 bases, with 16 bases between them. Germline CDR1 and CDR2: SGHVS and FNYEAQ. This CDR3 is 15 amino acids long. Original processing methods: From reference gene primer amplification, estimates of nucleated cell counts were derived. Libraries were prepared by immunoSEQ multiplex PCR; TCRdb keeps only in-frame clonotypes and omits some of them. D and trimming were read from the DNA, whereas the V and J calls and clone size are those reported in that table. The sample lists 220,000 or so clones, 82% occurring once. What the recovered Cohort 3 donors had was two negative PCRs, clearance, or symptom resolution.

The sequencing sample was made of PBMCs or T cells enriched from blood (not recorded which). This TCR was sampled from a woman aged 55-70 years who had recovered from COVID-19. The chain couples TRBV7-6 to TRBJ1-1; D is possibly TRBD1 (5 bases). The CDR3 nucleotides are TGTGCCAGCAGCCCCCGTGGGGCTGGAGACACTGAAGCTTTCTTT. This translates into CASSPRGAGDTEAFF.